This TCR beta chain was sequenced during a study of control samples from healthy donors and cancer patients. CDR3 length: 11 amino acids. The V and J ends lost 6 bases and 14 bases respectively, with 16 bases between them. The germline V gene encodes CDR1 KGHSH and CDR2 LQKENI. Data came from immunoSEQ multiplex PCR; TCRdb stores just in-frame clones and leaves some out. The sample contains around 250,000 clones, over 75% of which appear only once. The V and J genes are TRBV18 and TRBJ1-2; no firm D call. This receptor was obtained from a woman aged 55-75 years with lung cancer. Sequencing used PBMCs. As DNA, the CDR3 is TGTGCCAGCTCCGCAGCGGCTCAGGAGACCTTC. This sequence encodes CASSAAAQETF. Using reference TRBV18 and TRBJ1-2 for the parts outside the CDR3, the full variable domain is NAGVMQNPRHLVRRRGQEARLRCSPMKGHSHVYWYRQLPEEGLKFMVYLQKENIIDESGMPKERFSAEFPKEGPSILRIQQVVRGDSAAYFCASSAAAQETFGSGTRLTVV.